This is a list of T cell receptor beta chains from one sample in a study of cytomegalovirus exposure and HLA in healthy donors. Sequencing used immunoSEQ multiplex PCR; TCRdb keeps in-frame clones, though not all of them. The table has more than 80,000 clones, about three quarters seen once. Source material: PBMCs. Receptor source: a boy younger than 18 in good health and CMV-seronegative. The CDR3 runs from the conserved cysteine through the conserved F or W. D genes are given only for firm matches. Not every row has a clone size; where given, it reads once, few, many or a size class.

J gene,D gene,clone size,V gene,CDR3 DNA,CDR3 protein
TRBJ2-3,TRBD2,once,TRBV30,TGTGCCTGGAGTTCGGGACTAGCGGGGACCACAGATACGCAGTATTTT,CAWSSGLAGTTDTQYF
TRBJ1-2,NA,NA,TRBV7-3,TGTGCCAGCAGCTCGGGGCCCTTGGGACATCCCTATGGCTACACCTTC,CASSSGPLGHPYGYTF
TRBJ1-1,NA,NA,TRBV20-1,TGCAGTGCTCGTAGGAACACTGAAGCTTTCTTT,CSARRNTEAFF
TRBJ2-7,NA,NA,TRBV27,TGTGCCAGCAGTCTCCGGGAAGACTACGAGCAGTACTTC,CASSLREDYEQYF
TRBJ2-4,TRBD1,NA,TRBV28,TGTGCCAGCAGTCTCGGGACAGACGTAGCCAAAAACATTCAGTACTTC,CASSLGTDVAKNIQYF
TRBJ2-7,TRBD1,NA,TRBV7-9,TGTGCCAGCAGCTTAGAGGGACAGGGGGCGTACGAGCAGTACTTC,CASSLEGQGAYEQYF
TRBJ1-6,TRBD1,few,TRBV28,TGTGCCAGCAGTTTGGGACAGGGTCGTTCACCCCTCCACTTT,CASSLGQGRSPLHF
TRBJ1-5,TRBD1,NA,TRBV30,TGTGCCTGGACTCGGGACAGTTATAGCAATCAGCCCCAGCATTTT,CAWTRDSYSNQPQHF
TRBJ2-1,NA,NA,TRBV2,TGTGCCAGCCGGGTCTCCTTGAGCAATGAGCAGTTCTTC,CASRVSLSNEQFF
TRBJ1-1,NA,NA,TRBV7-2,TGTGCCAGCAGCCAACAGGGCACTGAAGCTTTCTTT,CASSQQGTEAFF
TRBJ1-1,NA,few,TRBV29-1,TGCAGCGTTGGGGGCCAGAGCGTGAACACTGAAGCTTTCTTT,CSVGGQSVNTEAFF
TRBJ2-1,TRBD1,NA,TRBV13,TGTGCCAGCAGCCGGGACAGGGGGCCTTACAATGAGCAGTTCTTC,CASSRDRGPYNEQFF
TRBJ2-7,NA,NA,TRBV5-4,TGTGCCAGCAGCCGAGGGACTCGGGGCTCCTACGAGCAGTACTTC,CASSRGTRGSYEQYF
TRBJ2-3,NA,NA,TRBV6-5,TGTGCCAGCCAAAATAGAGATTATACGCAGTATTTT,CASQNRDYTQYF
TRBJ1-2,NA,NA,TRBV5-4,TGTGCCAGCAGCTTGCGGAGAGTCTACGGCTACACCTTC,CASSLRRVYGYTF
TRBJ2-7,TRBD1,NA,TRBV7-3,TGTGCCAGCAGCTTCGGGACAGGCGGCCCCTACGAGCAGTACTTC,CASSFGTGGPYEQYF
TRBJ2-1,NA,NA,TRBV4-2,TGTGCCAGCAGCCAAGATTGGGGTGAGGGCCTCTCCTACAATGAGCAGTTCTTC,CASSQDWGEGLSYNEQFF
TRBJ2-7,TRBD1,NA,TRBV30,TGTGCCTGGAGTCCCCGGGACAGAGCTCGCGACGAGCAGTACTTC,CAWSPRDRARDEQYF
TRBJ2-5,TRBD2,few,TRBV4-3,TGCGCCAGCAGCTCGGAGCGGGGGGGCCAAGAGACCCAGTACTTC,CASSSERGGQETQYF
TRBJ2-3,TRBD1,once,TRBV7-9,TGTGCCAGCAGCCCGGGACAGGGGGCAGATACGCAGTATTTT,CASSPGQGADTQYF
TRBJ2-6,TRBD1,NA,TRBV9,TGTGCCAGCAGCGTAGTGGGGAAGGGGGCCGGGGCCAACGTCCTGACTTTC,CASSVVGKGAGANVLTF
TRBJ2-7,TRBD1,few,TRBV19,TGTGCCAGTACCGCGCGATCCGGGACAGGGTTCGACGAGCAGTACTTC,CASTARSGTGFDEQYF
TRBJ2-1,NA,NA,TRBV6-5,TGTGCCAGCAGTTACTGGGGACTCTCAAACAATGAGCAGTTCTTC,CASSYWGLSNNEQFF
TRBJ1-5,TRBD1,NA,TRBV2,TGTGCCAGCAGGTCTGACAGGGTAAGTCAGCCCCAGCATTTT,CASRSDRVSQPQHF
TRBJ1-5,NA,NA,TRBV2,TGTGCCAGCAGGGAAAGACAGAATAGCAATCAGCCCCAGCATTTT,CASRERQNSNQPQHF
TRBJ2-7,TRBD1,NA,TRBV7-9,TGTGCCAGCAGCCCTCGGACAGGGAGATACGAGCAGTACTTC,CASSPRTGRYEQYF
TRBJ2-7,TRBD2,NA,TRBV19,TGTGCCAGTAGGCGGGGGGCTTTATCCACCTACGAGCAGTACTTC,CASRRGALSTYEQYF
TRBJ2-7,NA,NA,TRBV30,TGTGCCTGGAGTGCCCCACGCGGGAAGCCTTGGGAGCAGTACTTC,CAWSAPRGKPWEQYF
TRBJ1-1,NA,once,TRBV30,TGTGCCTGGAGTGGGGAGACACAGAACACTGAAGCTTTCTTT,CAWSGETQNTEAFF